This T cell receptor beta chain originates from a study of blood T cell repertoires in COVID-19. For the study at large: Samples of COVID-19 (acute and convalescent) were obtained from the United States, Italy and Spain.

This clone turned up a few times. V gave up 0 bases and J gave up 5 bases, with 8 bases separating them. The CDR3 runs 13 residues. Germline V gene lookup returns CDR1 SGHRS and CDR2 YFSETQ. Per the study methods: Reference gene primer amplification gave nucleated cell count estimates. The repertoire was sequenced with immunoSEQ multiplex PCR; TCRdb's copy has only in-frame clones and lacks some. Clonal size and the V and J genes are those of that table, whereas D and trimming came from the DNA. Among under 450,000 clones listed, 88% were seen once. The sequenced sample was peripheral blood. This rearrangement joins TRBV5-1 to TRBJ1-1; a weak D match, TRBD1 (5 bases). The sequence came from a woman aged 45-65 years with COVID-19, enrolled during active disease. CDR3 coding DNA: TGCGCCAGCAGCTTGGACCGACAGACTGAAGCTTTCTTT. It codes for CASSLDRQTEAFF.